This T cell receptor (beta chain) was identified in a study of blood T cell repertoires in COVID-19. The overall study: Acute and convalescent COVID-19 specimens originated in the United States, Italy and Spain. T cells, B-cell-depleted T cells, or PBMCs provided the cDNA or gDNA that served as material.

Libraries were prepared by immunoSEQ multiplex PCR; TCRdb keeps only in-frame clonotypes and omits some of them. The table includes 180,000 or so clones, approximately 85% detected once. CDR1 and CDR2 from the germline V gene are LNHNV and YYDKDF (reference sequence). The length of the CDR3 is 17 residues. Trimming removed 1 base from V and 5 bases from J; junction bases left unmatched: 14. Ages ranged from about 18 to 89 years, with residence in approximately 25 US areas. Two negative PCRs, clearance, or symptom resolution had been documented for recovered Cohort 3 donors. The rearrangement links TRBV15 to TRBJ2-7; 7 bases fit TRBD2. The TCR comes from a woman between 25 and 40 years old who had recovered from COVID-19. Sequencing used PBMCs or T cells enriched from blood (not recorded which). CDR3 region: CATSRVLVRRESDEQYF. The DNA for the CDR3 is TGTGCCACCAGCAGAGTCTTGGTTCGGCGGGAGTCTGACGAGCAGTACTTC. The whole variable domain, remainder taken from reference TRBV15 and TRBJ2-7, is DAMVIQNPRYQVTQFGKPVTLSCSQTLNHNVMYWYQQKSSQAPKLLFHYYDKDFNNEADTPDNFQSRRPNTSFCFLDIRSPGLGDTAMYLCATSRVLVRRESDEQYFGPGTRLTVT.